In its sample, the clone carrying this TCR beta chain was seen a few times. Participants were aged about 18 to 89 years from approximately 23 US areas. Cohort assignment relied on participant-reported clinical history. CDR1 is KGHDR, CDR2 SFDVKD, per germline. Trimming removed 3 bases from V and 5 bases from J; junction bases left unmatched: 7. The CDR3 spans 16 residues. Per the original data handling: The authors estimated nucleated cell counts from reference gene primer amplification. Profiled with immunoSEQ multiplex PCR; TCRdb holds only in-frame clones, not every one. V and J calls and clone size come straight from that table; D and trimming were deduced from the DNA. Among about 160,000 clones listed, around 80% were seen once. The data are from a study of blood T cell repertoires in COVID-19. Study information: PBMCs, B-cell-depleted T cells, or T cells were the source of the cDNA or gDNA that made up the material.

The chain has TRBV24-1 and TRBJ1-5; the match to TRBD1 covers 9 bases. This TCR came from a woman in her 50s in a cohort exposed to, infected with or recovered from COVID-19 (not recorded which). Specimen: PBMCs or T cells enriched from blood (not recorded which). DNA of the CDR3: TGTGCCACCAGTGATACCGGGACAGGGTGGGATCAGCCCCAGCATTTT. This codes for CATSDTGTGWDQPQHF.